This TCR beta chain was profiled in a study of OX40 agonist ivuxolimab in advanced cancers. Profiled with immunoSEQ multiplex PCR; TCRdb holds only in-frame clones, not every one. This table has almost 80,000 clones, approximately 80% appearing once. This material consisted of CD4+ or CD8+ T cells sorted from blood, taken in a trial of the OX40 agonist ivuxolimab. This sequence originates from an adult with an advanced solid tumor such as melanoma, head and neck, liver or kidney cancer.

This CDR3 reads CASSRLAAYTDTQYF. CDR3 DNA sequence: TGTGCCAGTAGTAGACTAGCGGCTTACACAGATACGCAGTATTTT. The chain recombines TRBV19 with TRBJ2-3, with 9 bases aligning to TRBD2. The V gene's germline CDR1 is LNHDA and CDR2 SQIVND (reference sequence). CDR3 length: 15 amino acids. J was trimmed by 2 bases and V by 4 bases; bases with no gene match: 4.